Presented here are 23 T cell receptor beta chains from one specimen sequenced in a study of cytomegalovirus exposure and HLA in healthy donors (dated by TCRdb to 2016 to 2017). Receptor amplification or capture employed the immunoSEQ multiplex PCR assay. For the multiplex PCR, a mixture combining 60 forward primers for TCR Vbeta segments and 13 reverse primers for TCR Jbeta segments was used. TCRdb took this table from immuneACCESS and kept in-frame rearrangements with V and J called. Such tables lack part of the clones; where checked against another copy, unresolved V genes explain under half of the gap, and the rest is unexplained. The sample records 240,000 or so clones, over 70% of which are singletons. The biggest ten clones account for about 7.3% of the sample. Sample: PBMCs. These receptors were taken from a woman aged 55-70 years in good health and CMV-seropositive.

The chain uses TRBV5-1 and TRBJ2-2; D is unclear. V was pared by 2 bases and J by 4 bases, with 6 bases between. Germline CDR1 is SGHRS and CDR2 is YFSETQ. The CDR3 is made up of 13 amino acids. The CDR3 region has the DNA TGCGCCAGCAGCTTCCGCAGCACCGGGGAGCTGTTTTTT. Translation gives CASSFRSTGELFF.

V gene TRBV5-1 combines with J gene TRBJ1-1; TRBD1 matches 8 bases. The CDR3 length is 13 residues. Looked up from germline, CDR1 is SGHRS and CDR2 is YFSETQ. V was clipped by 4 bases and J by 3 bases; unmatched bases: 2. CDR3 coding DNA: TGCGCCAGCAGCCAACAGGGGGACACTGAAGCTTTCTTT. Amino acid sequence: CASSQQGDTEAFF.

This rearrangement joins TRBV11-2 to TRBJ2-7; D gene uncertain. V lost 6 bases to trimming and J lost 0 bases, with 9 bases between them. The germline V gene encodes CDR1 SGHAT and CDR2 FQNNGV. CDR3 length: 13 amino acids. CDR3 sequence: CASRQASSYEQYF. For the CDR3, the DNA is TGTGCCAGCAGGCAGGCCAGCTCCTACGAGCAGTACTTC.

The genes are TRBV19 and TRBJ1-5; D gene unclear. V was shortened by 3 bases and J by 3 bases, with 9 bases between the two germline ends. The CDR3 consists of 14 residues. Germline V gene sequence: CDR1 LNHDA, CDR2 SQIVND (reference sequence). CDR3 amino acids: CASSMGQDNQPQHF. CDR3 nucleotides: TGTGCCAGTAGTATGGGTCAGGACAATCAGCCCCAGCATTTT.

The chain joins TRBV10-2 to TRBJ2-3; TRBD2 matches at 9 bases. The CDR3 extends over 14 amino acids. The germline gives CDR1 WSHSY, CDR2 SAAADI. The J segment lost 7 bases and the V segment lost 8 bases, leaving 10 bases of the junction unmatched. The CDR3 bases are TGCGCCAGCCGTAGCGGGAGCGGGCCCAATACGCAGTATTTT. Protein: CASRSGSGPNTQYF.

This sequence joins TRBV5-6 and TRBJ1-5; 8 nucleotides match TRBD1. Germline V gene data show CDR1 as SGHDT and CDR2 as YYEEEE. V dropped 5 bases and J dropped 7; count of bases not matched to a gene: 8. The CDR3 extends over 14 amino acids. CDR3 sequence: CASRRRGRGQPQHF. DNA for the CDR3: TGTGCCAGCAGGCGCAGGGGGCGGGGGCAGCCCCAGCATTTT.

The chain couples TRBV5-1 to TRBJ1-4; D is unclear. Trimming shortened V by 0 bases and J by 4 bases, and 13 bases separated the two germline ends. Germline assignment: CDR1 SGHRS and CDR2 YFSETQ. The CDR3 consists of 16 residues. The CDR3 nucleotides read TGCGCCAGCAGCTTGGCCGTACAGCCCGGTAATGAAAAACTGTTTTTT. This gives the protein CASSLAVQPGNEKLFF.

Notes on this clone: Other DNA sequences from this sample encode an identical CDR3 as well. The rearrangement uses TRBV9 and TRBJ2-7; TRBD2 matches at 8 bases. Germline CDR1 reads SGDLS; CDR2 reads YYNGEE. Germline trimming cut 0 bases from V and 6 bases from J; bases unmatched to any gene: 2. This CDR3 contains 13 residues. The CDR3 here is CASSVGLAGEQYF. The CDR3 nucleotides are TGTGCCAGCAGCGTAGGGCTAGCGGGCGAGCAGTACTTC.

The CDR3 sequence: CASSLGGAVNEKLFF. In DNA form, the CDR3 reads TGCGCCAGCAGCTTGGGGGGAGCCGTTAATGAAAAACTGTTTTTT. The chain joins TRBV5-1 to TRBJ1-4; D is unclear. V lost 0 bases and J lost 4, with 10 bases in between. From germline, CDR1 is SGHRS and CDR2 YFSETQ. This CDR3 contains 15 residues.

This chain connects TRBV5-1 to TRBJ1-5; 9 nucleotides match TRBD1. Per germline, CDR1 SGHRS and CDR2 YFSETQ. The V gene end was trimmed by 4 bases and the J gene end by 0 bases; junction bases not matched to a gene: 8. This CDR3 has 17 amino acids. The CDR3 loop is CASSGPGTGFSNQPQHF. The DNA for the CDR3 is TGCGCCAGCAGCGGCCCCGGGACAGGGTTTAGCAATCAGCCCCAGCATTTT.

This clone was found once. The chain links TRBV5-1 to TRBJ2-5; D ambiguous. The CDR3 is 11 amino acids. Germline CDR1 and CDR2: SGHRS and YFSETQ. V lost 4 bases and J lost 2, with 3 bases in between. CDR3 in DNA: TGCGCCAGCAGCATACAAGAGACCCAGTACTTC. As protein: CASSIQETQYF.

The chain uses TRBV2 and TRBJ1-2, with 7 bases identical to TRBD1. This CDR3 has 12 amino acids. The junction had 7 bases not matched to a gene; V was cut back by 11 bases and J by 4 bases. Looked up from germline, CDR1 is SNHLY and CDR2 is FYNNEI. The CDR3 is CAGRQGIYGYTF. CDR3 DNA sequence: TGTGCCGGGCGACAGGGAATCTATGGCTACACCTTC.

On this clone: Other DNA sequences in this specimen translate into the identical CDR3. This chain uses TRBV7-9 with TRBJ1-1; D may be TRBD1 (5 bases). This CDR3 is built from 17 residues. The germline V and J ends were trimmed by 1 base and 3 bases, with 18 bases remaining between them. Germline V gene data show CDR1 as SEHNR and CDR2 as FQNEAQ (reference sequence). This chain's CDR3 is CASSLGHRIGVDTEAFF. CDR3 bases: TGTGCCAGCAGCTTAGGTCACAGGATCGGTGTCGACACTGAAGCTTTCTTT.

The chain links TRBV7-3 to TRBJ2-1; 14 bases fit TRBD2. The CDR3 extends over 16 amino acids. J lost 4 bases, V lost 2 bases, and 1 base had no gene match. Germline CDR1 SGHTA, CDR2 FQGTGA. The CDR3 DNA reads as TGTGCCAGCAGCTTAGGGACTAGCGGGGGATACAATGAGCAGTTCTTC. The encoded protein is CASSLGTSGGYNEQFF. Filled out from reference TRBV7-3 and TRBJ2-1, the complete variable domain reads GAGVSQTPSNKVTEKGKYVELRCDPISGHTALYWYRQSLGQGPEFLIYFQGTGAADDSGLPNDRFFAVRPEGSVSTLKIQRTERGDSAVYLCASSLGTSGGYNEQFFGPGTRLTVL.

The rearrangement joins TRBV25-1 to TRBJ1-1; 8 nucleotides agree with TRBD1. The CDR3 consists of 12 residues. The germline V gene has CDR1 MGHDK and CDR2 SYGVNS. The V and J ends lost 4 bases and 10 bases, in that order; junction bases with no gene match: 5. CDR3 DNA: TGTGCCAGCAGTGCCCACAGGGGGGGAGCTTTCTTT. It specifies CASSAHRGGAFF.

The chain is built from TRBV9 and TRBJ2-7; no clear D gene. The ends were cut back, 2 bases at V and 0 bases at J, with 9 bases in the middle. This CDR3 contains 14 residues. In germline, CDR1 is SGDLS, CDR2 YYNGEE. The CDR3 sequence is CASSVNQNSYEQYF. In DNA, the CDR3 is TGTGCCAGCAGCGTGAACCAGAACTCCTACGAGCAGTACTTC.

This sequence joins TRBV10-3 and TRBJ2-7, with no clear D. Germline V CDR1 and CDR2: ENHRY, SYGVKD. V lost 0 bases and J lost 3, with 15 bases in between. The CDR3 has 16 residues. The chain's CDR3 is CAISESIPRVGYEQYF. CDR3 bases: TGTGCCATCAGTGAGTCGATTCCCCGGGTGGGCTACGAGCAGTACTTC.

The chain is built from TRBV7-3 and TRBJ1-1, with no clear D. Trimming pared 5 bases from V and 4 bases from J, leaving 11 bases between. This CDR3 comprises 13 residues. Germline values: CDR1 SGHTA, CDR2 FQGTGA. CDR3 in DNA: TGTGCCAGCAGCGTCTTGGGAGGCACTGAAGCTTTCTTT. Protein product: CASSVLGGTEAFF.

The genes are TRBV6-5 and TRBJ2-7; unclear D gene. The V gene lost 5 bases and the J gene lost 1 base, with 15 bases spanning the gap. The length of the CDR3 is 15 residues. Germline V gives CDR1 MNHEY, CDR2 SVGAGI. Written as DNA, the CDR3 is TGTGCCAGCAGTCCAACCCCCGTCAGTTCCTACGAGCAGTACTTC. Translation: CASSPTPVSSYEQYF.

Here the CDR3 reads CASRRASGNYEQYF. For the CDR3, the DNA is TGTGCCAGCAGGCGGGCTAGCGGGAACTACGAGCAGTACTTC. The V and J genes are TRBV7-2 and TRBJ2-7, with 9 bases matching TRBD2. This CDR3 has 14 residues. Looked up from germline, CDR1 is SGHTA and CDR2 is FQGNSA. V was pared by 6 bases and J by 3 bases, with 6 bases of the junction left unmatched.

The chain uses TRBV5-4 and TRBJ2-5; D is perhaps TRBD2 (6 bases). Trimming took 10 bases from V and 2 from J, leaving 15 bases between them. CDR3 length: 13 residues. The germline gives CDR1 SGHNT, CDR2 YYREEE (reference sequence). The chain's CDR3 is CAWKRALQETQYF. The CDR3 coding sequence is TGTGCCTGGAAGCGGGCCCTACAAGAGACCCAGTACTTC.

J is TRBJ1-1 and V is TRBV23-1, with a tentative D call TRBD1 (5 bases). TRBV23-1 is an ORF for which the function is uncertain. This CDR3 has 11 residues. The germline V and J ends were trimmed by 8 bases and 11 bases, with 15 bases remaining between them. The CDR3 region has the DNA TGCGCCAGCCCTTTCACCGGGGGGGCTTTCTTT. Translating gives CASPFTGGAFF.

This chain's CDR3 is CASNRGGNEKLFF. DNA for the CDR3: TGTGCCAGCAACCGGGGGGGGAATGAAAAACTGTTTTTT. The gene calls are TRBV5-6 and TRBJ1-4; a possible D gene is TRBD1 (5 bases). The germline V gene has CDR1 SGHDT and CDR2 YYEEEE. The germline V and J ends were trimmed by 6 bases and 5 bases, with 11 bases remaining between them. The CDR3 extends over 13 amino acids.